This T cell receptor beta chain comes out of a study of blood T cell repertoires in COVID-19. Study-level information: Sources were T cells, B-cell-depleted T cells, or PBMCs; the material itself was cDNA or gDNA.

TCRdb keeps only in-frame clones here, not all; method: immunoSEQ multiplex PCR. The table lists 100,000 to 120,000 clones, 75% to 90% of them singletons. CDR1 is GTSNPN, CDR2 SVGIG, per germline (reference sequence). The CDR3 loop spans 13 amino acids. After removal of 4 bases from V and 4 bases from J, the junction contained 6 bases not matched to a gene. The rearrangement links TRBV30 to TRBJ1-2; 7 bases are shared with TRBD1. Material for sequencing was peripheral blood. The TCR was taken from a human donor in a cohort sampled during active COVID-19. Here the CDR3 reads CAWTWDSAYGYTF. The CDR3 nucleotides read TGTGCCTGGACTTGGGACAGCGCCTATGGCTACACCTTC.